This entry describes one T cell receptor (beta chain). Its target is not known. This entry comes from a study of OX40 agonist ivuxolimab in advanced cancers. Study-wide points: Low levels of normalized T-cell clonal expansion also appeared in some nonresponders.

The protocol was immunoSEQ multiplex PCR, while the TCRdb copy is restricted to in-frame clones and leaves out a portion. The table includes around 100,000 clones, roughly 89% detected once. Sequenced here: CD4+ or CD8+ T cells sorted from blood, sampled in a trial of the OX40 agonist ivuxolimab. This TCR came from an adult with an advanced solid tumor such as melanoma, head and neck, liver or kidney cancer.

This chain's CDR3 is CASSSPGVYYGYTF. The DNA of the CDR3 is TGTGCCAGCAGCTCCCCGGGGGTCTACTATGGCTACACCTTC. The chain employs TRBV7-2 and TRBJ1-2; TRBD1 is a possible D gene (5 bases). The ends were cut back, 4 bases at V and 3 bases at J, with 12 bases in the middle. The CDR3 loop spans 14 amino acids. The germline gives CDR1 SGHTA, CDR2 FQGNSA.